What follows describes a single T cell receptor beta chain. This sample stems from a study of cytomegalovirus exposure and HLA in healthy donors. 13 Jbeta primers and 60 Vbeta primers were used for the PCR. Study processing details: About 12 million of 75 million to 85 million unique TCR beta chains were shared, per a later count. TCRdb's copy holds only in-frame clones and misses some; the assay was immunoSEQ multiplex PCR. That table furnishes V, J and clone size, whereas the DNA furnished D and trimming. The sample records about 200,000 clones, around 76% being singletons. The CDR3 totals 14 residues. V was pared by 0 bases and J by 0 bases, with 5 bases between. Germline V gives CDR1 MNHEY, CDR2 SVGAGI.

The receptor comes from a man aged 40-55 years in good health and CMV-seropositive. The chain employs TRBV6-5 and TRBJ1-2; D unresolved. The sequenced sample consisted of PBMCs. The CDR3 loop is CASSYSSANYGYTF. CDR3 sequence (DNA): TGTGCCAGCAGTTACTCGTCAGCTAACTATGGCTACACCTTC.